Each of the 18 T cell receptor beta chains below was sequenced from the same sample in a study of read filtering for tumor transcriptome and immune sequencing. From around 0.4 ug of RNA, a library with molecular barcoded alpha/delta and beta/gamma adaptors was made. TCRdb fed the reads into MiXCR, producing one record per CDR3 protein. The top ten clones hold 10% to 12% of a sample with 90,000 to 95,000 distinct CDR3 sequences, 20% to 25% of them seen once. Sequencing was carried out using a population of CD138-negative cells sorted from bone marrow. The receptors originated from a donor over 35 with multiple myeloma.

The gene calls are TRBV11-2 and TRBJ1-3, with 8 bases that match TRBD1. V dropped 4 bases and J dropped 3; count of bases not matched to a gene: 14. Germline assignment: CDR1 SGHAT and CDR2 FQNNGV. This CDR3 contains 18 residues. CDR3: CASSYTLATGVFGNTIYF. Here the CDR3 DNA reads TGTGCCAGCAGCTATACTTTGGCGACAGGGGTTTTTGGAAACACCATATATTTT.

With regard to this clonotype: Sequence at one end of the junction differs from germline and may be a read error. V is TRBV5-1 and J is TRBJ2-1; either TRBD1 or TRBD2 may fit D (5 bases each). Germline CDR1 is SGHRS and CDR2 is YFSETQ. The CDR3 covers 13 residues. The CDR3 bases are TGCGCCAGTACCGGGGCAGGGATGAATGGGCAGTTCTTC. Translating gives CASTGAGMNGQFF.

This clonotype was found many times. V and J are TRBV29-1 and TRBJ1-1; D perhaps matches TRBD1 (5 bases). The germline V gene has CDR1 SQVTM and CDR2 ANQGSEA. The CDR3 is 14 residues long. The V end lost 7 bases, the J end lost 4 bases, and 19 bases lay between the germline ends. The CDR3 protein is CSGTGTPGTTEAFF. CDR3 nucleotides: TGCAGCGGTACCGGGACTCCCGGAACCACTGAAGCTTTCTTT.

This clonotype was seen only a few times. This sequence may be a read error, since a much larger clone differs from it by one base. The CDR3 carries no conserved terminal phenylalanine or tryptophan, so it likely arises from a read error. This chain joins TRBV9 and TRBJ1-1, with no clear D. V was trimmed by 0 bases and J by 4 bases, leaving 10 bases between them. The CDR3 is 14 residues long. Per the germline V gene, CDR1 is SGDLS and CDR2 is YYNGEE. The CDR3 coding sequence is TGTGCCAGCAGCGTAGCGGCAGCAGGCACTGAAGCTTTCCTT. Translation gives CASSVAAAGTEAFL.

This clonotype has a count of ten or more. The chain links TRBV2 to TRBJ1-2; 8 bases line up with TRBD1. Germline loops: CDR1 SNHLY, CDR2 FYNNEI. Unmatched junction bases numbered 11, after V lost 7 bases and J lost 4 bases. The CDR3 is made up of 15 amino acids. The CDR3, as DNA: TGTGCCAGCATGACCCCCGAGACAGGGGCCTATGGCTACACCTTC. Protein sequence: CASMTPETGAYGYTF.

This clonotype has at least ten counts. The chain joins TRBV27 to TRBJ2-7; D is tentatively TRBD1 or TRBD2 (6 bases each). The CDR3 length is 13 residues. V was trimmed by 8 bases and J by 5 bases, leaving 16 bases between them. The germline gives CDR1 MNHEY, CDR2 SMNVEV (reference sequence). This CDR3 is CASAPGGWDEQYF. Written as DNA, the CDR3 is TGTGCCAGCGCCCCCGGGGGCTGGGACGAGCAGTACTTC.

This clonotype was detected many times. This chain connects TRBV5-1 to TRBJ2-5; D is undetermined. The V gene lost 0 bases and the J gene lost 1 base, with 10 bases spanning the gap. The CDR3 loop spans 15 amino acids. From germline, CDR1 is SGHRS and CDR2 YFSETQ. The CDR3 DNA reads as TGCGCCAGCAGCTTGGGCGAGACATTCCAAGAGACCCAGTACTTC. Residues: CASSLGETFQETQYF.

This clonotype was counted many times. The gene calls are TRBV25-1 and TRBJ2-7, with D perhaps assigned TRBD1 or TRBD2 (5 bases each). The CDR3 consists of 15 residues. V shed 5 bases and J shed 3 bases, with 17 bases lying between them. Germline V gives CDR1 MGHDK, CDR2 SYGVNS. Here the CDR3 DNA reads TGTGCCAGCAGTCATTCCCCGGGACGTGACTACGAGCAGTACTTC. Translated, it gives CASSHSPGRDYEQYF.

Many counts were recorded for this clonotype. The rearrangement uses TRBV20-1 and TRBJ1-5; maybe TRBD1 (5 bases). Germline V lookup: CDR1 DFQATT, CDR2 SNEGSKA (reference sequence). This CDR3 is built from 12 residues. The V gene lost 6 bases and the J gene lost 2 bases, with 8 bases spanning the gap. The CDR3 DNA reads as TGCAGTGCCGGACAAGGCAATCAGCCCCAGCATTTT. Its protein product is CSAGQGNQPQHF.

At least ten counts were recorded for this clonotype. This CDR3 is CSALAGTGAEAFF. The CDR3 DNA reads TGCAGTGCGCTGGCCGGGACAGGGGCTGAAGCTTTCTTT. This chain uses TRBV20-1 with TRBJ1-1; 10 bases are shared with TRBD1. The CDR3 loop spans 13 amino acids. Unmatched junction bases numbered 7, after V lost 6 bases and J lost 6 bases. The germline V gene encodes CDR1 DFQATT and CDR2 SNEGSKA (reference sequence).

The chain links TRBV19 to TRBJ1-2; D remains unclear. Germline CDR1 and CDR2: LNHDA and SQIVND (reference sequence). The CDR3 extends over 13 amino acids. Trimming took 6 bases from V and 0 from J, leaving 8 bases between them. CDR3 bases: TGTGCCAGTAGCAACTTAGCTAACTATGGCTACACCTTC. It specifies CASSNLANYGYTF.

The genes are TRBV30 and TRBJ1-4; possibly TRBD1 for D (5 bases). Germline V gene sequence: CDR1 GTSNPN, CDR2 SVGIG (reference sequence). The length of the CDR3 is 14 residues. V lost 3 bases and J lost 7, with 15 bases in between. The CDR3 region is CAWSGTRRGEKLFF. DNA for the CDR3: TGTGCCTGGAGCGGTACAAGGAGGGGTGAAAAACTGTTTTTT.

With regard to this clonotype: Since a much larger clone is just one base distant, this may be a read error. The chain joins TRBV6-5 to TRBJ2-5, with D uncertain. V shed 4 bases and J shed 2 bases, with 8 bases lying between them. The CDR3 has 13 residues. The germline CDR1 and CDR2 sequences are MNHEY and SVGAGI. The CDR3 coding sequence is TGTGCCAGCAGTTGCCATGTGCAAGAGACCCAGTACTTC. It yields the protein CASSCHVQETQYF.

On this clonotype: Since a much larger clone is just one base distant, this may be a read error. The conserved phenylalanine or tryptophan normally closing the CDR3 is absent here, so this likely arose from a read error. The V call is TRBV5-1, the J call TRBJ2-1, with no clear D. This CDR3 has 15 residues. Looked up from germline, CDR1 is SGHRS and CDR2 is YFSETQ. V was cut by 2 bases and J by 5 bases, with 14 bases left in between. CDR3 sequence reads: CASSFHCYKDNEQFL. The CDR3 DNA sequence: TGCGCCAGCAGCTTTCATTGCTACAAGGACAATGAGCAGTTCCTC.

This clonotype was counted many times. The chain couples TRBV29-1 to TRBJ1-1; 10 bases agree with TRBD1. The CDR3 runs to 13 residues. Trimming at V came to 5 bases and at J to 5 bases, leaving 5 bases not matched to a gene. Looked up from germline, CDR1 is SQVTM and CDR2 is ANQGSEA. The CDR3 DNA reads TGCAGCGTTAGACAGGGGGCAGGGACTGAAGCTTTCTTT. Its protein is CSVRQGAGTEAFF.

At least ten counts were recorded for this clonotype. The chain is built from TRBV27 and TRBJ2-7, with D unresolved. Between the trimmed V and J ends, which lost 5 bases and 6 bases, there was a span of 14 bases. The CDR3 totals 13 residues. Germline CDR1 is MNHEY and CDR2 is SMNVEV (reference sequence). The DNA for the CDR3 is TGTGCCAGCAGTCAGAGACACATCGGCGAGCAGTACTTC. Its protein is CASSQRHIGEQYF.

This clonotype was detected many times. The genes are TRBV28 and TRBJ2-6; D unclear. The CDR3 length is 15 residues. The germline CDR1 and CDR2 sequences are MDHEN and SYDVKM. The V and J ends lost 6 bases and 0 bases respectively, with 9 bases between them. CDR3 loop: CASRGSYSGANVLTF. CDR3 sequence (DNA): TGTGCCAGCAGGGGGTCCTACTCTGGGGCCAACGTCCTGACTTTC.

The V gene is TRBV19, the J gene TRBJ2-3, with TRBD1 identical over 10 bases. The CDR3 spans 16 residues. V was clipped by 6 bases and J by 4 bases; unmatched bases: 10. Per germline, CDR1 LNHDA and CDR2 SQIVND (reference sequence). In DNA form, the CDR3 reads TGTGCCAGTAGCGTCGCCGGGACAGGGGCTGCAGATACGCAGTATTTT. Its translation: CASSVAGTGAADTQYF.